This T cell receptor (beta chain) originates from a study of T cell responses to AZD1222 COVID-19 vaccine. Regarding the study as a whole: Unmutated variant regions are reportedly the target of nearly half of TCRs that are spike-specific. Increased Spike-specific TCR breadth and depth were observed after two AZD1222 doses.

Generated by immunoSEQ multiplex PCR, the TCRdb table keeps only in-frame clones and is missing some. Of 100,000 to 150,000 clones listed, 75% to 95% are singletons. Comment on this clone: Its cognate antigen is unknown.

Germline values: CDR1 KGHDR, CDR2 SFDVKD. The CDR3 length is 12 residues. The V end was cut by 6 bases, the J end by 5 bases, with 6 bases between. The TCR sequence derives from an adult in good health. The material was peripheral blood, obtained on day 0 of AZD1222 vaccination. The V and J genes are TRBV24-1 and TRBJ2-2; D not resolved. CDR3 residues: CATSLGTGELFF. The DNA of the CDR3 is TGTGCCACCAGTCTCGGGACCGGGGAGCTGTTTTTT.